The rows below give T cell receptor beta chains drawn from one sample of a study of beta chain features in type 1 diabetes. Clones were read by immunoSEQ multiplex PCR, and TCRdb kept only the in-frame ones, dropping some. This table holds a few hundred thousand clones, 11% to 15% found once. The sequenced sample was naive CD4+ T cells from blood. The receptor source for this set is a man aged 25 to 40 with type 1 diabetes. The CDR3 runs from the conserved cysteine through the conserved F or W. Each record gives: J gene, V gene, CDR3 protein.

J: TRBJ1-1; V: TRBV2; CDR3: CASSSEGAAEAFF
J: TRBJ2-1; V: TRBV6-6; CDR3: CASSYGAGSYNEQFF
J: TRBJ1-1; V: TRBV11-2; CDR3: CASSLATEAFF
J: TRBJ2-1; V: TRBV6-1; CDR3: CASSEGFRDEQFF
J: TRBJ2-7; V: TRBV5-1; CDR3: CASSLGTDPYEQYF
J: TRBJ2-1; V: TRBV5-1; CDR3: CASSEVAGLSYNEQFF
J: TRBJ1-1; V: TRBV2; CDR3: CASSGKQGITEAFF
J: TRBJ1-2; V: TRBV7-2; CDR3: CASSRRVLNHGYTF
J: TRBJ1-5; V: TRBV9; CDR3: CASSVGLGGQPQHF
J: TRBJ2-2; V: TRBV4-2; CDR3: CASSDEGRGLFF
J: TRBJ1-4; V: TRBV7-2; CDR3: CASSPGGRGNEKLFF
J: TRBJ1-1; V: TRBV7-2; CDR3: CASSSRGGGTEAFF
J: TRBJ1-4; V: TRBV4-2; CDR3: CASSRTRQENEKLFF
J: TRBJ1-6; V: TRBV12-5; CDR3: CASGTGGNSPLHF
J: TRBJ1-1; V: TRBV2; CDR3: CASRHRGRGTEAFF
J: TRBJ1-1; V: TRBV10-3; CDR3: CAISPGEEAFF
J: TRBJ1-1; V: TRBV29-1; CDR3: CSVLGGSTEAFF
J: TRBJ1-2; V: TRBV10-3; CDR3: CAIRTSGGNYGYTF
J: TRBJ1-2; V: TRBV30; CDR3: CACQNRGLGYTF
J: TRBJ2-3; V: TRBV27; CDR3: CATKTGPSTDTQYF
J: TRBJ1-1; V: TRBV2; CDR3: CATRGDTEAFF
J: TRBJ2-1; V: TRBV6-5; CDR3: CASSGRVGHNEQFF
J: TRBJ2-1; V: TRBV4-2; CDR3: CASSQTYTGNNEQFF
J: TRBJ1-5; V: TRBV27; CDR3: CASSPSRTFGSQHF
J: TRBJ2-1; V: TRBV5-4; CDR3: CASTRTSANEQFF
J: TRBJ2-3; V: TRBV6-1; CDR3: CASSRGWGADTQYF
J: TRBJ2-1; V: TRBV7-9; CDR3: CASSLARGSYNEQFF
J: TRBJ2-3; V: TRBV19; CDR3: CASSMEGATQYF
J: TRBJ2-7; V: TRBV19; CDR3: CASSIGPTGVGEQYF
J: TRBJ2-3; V: TRBV18; CDR3: CASHGQGGDTQYF
J: TRBJ1-5; V: TRBV21-1; CDR3: CASSKTADSNQPQHF
J: TRBJ2-1; V: TRBV5-1; CDR3: CASSLVSGSSYNEQFF
J: TRBJ1-4; V: TRBV19; CDR3: CASSRDPTGGSNEKLFF
J: TRBJ1-5; V: TRBV18; CDR3: CASSRTGDEQPQHF
J: TRBJ1-1; V: TRBV25-1; CDR3: CASSEYETGMNTEAFF
J: TRBJ2-2; V: TRBV11-2; CDR3: CASSPVTGIGGELFF
J: TRBJ2-1; V: TRBV9; CDR3: CASSVGGRWDNEQFF
J: TRBJ2-2; V: TRBV11-2; CDR3: CASSLDRGAGELFF
J: TRBJ1-1; V: TRBV7-9; CDR3: CASSLVTAMNTEAFF
J: TRBJ2-5; V: TRBV9; CDR3: CASSQGPGEETQYF
J: TRBJ1-2; V: TRBV7-9; CDR3: CASSLRKSYGYTF
J: TRBJ1-6; V: TRBV10-3; CDR3: CAISGAGTANSPLHF
J: TRBJ2-2; V: TRBV7-7; CDR3: CASSLGVMGHLNTGELFF
J: TRBJ1-1; V: TRBV6-5; CDR3: CASSPPGVMNTEAFF
J: TRBJ2-3; V: TRBV4-2; CDR3: CATKQGGTDTQYF
J: TRBJ1-2; V: TRBV5-4; CDR3: CASRGQGGGYGYTF
J: TRBJ2-7; V: TRBV12-5; CDR3: CASGPDWLNHEQYF
J: TRBJ2-1; V: TRBV7-9; CDR3: CASSLEGVSYNEQFF
J: TRBJ1-1; V: TRBV30; CDR3: CAWSRQGNTEAFF
J: TRBJ1-1; V: TRBV30; CDR3: CAWSAGMNTEAFF
J: TRBJ1-5; V: TRBV6-6; CDR3: CASSNNGEDQPQHF
J: TRBJ2-3; V: TRBV25-1; CDR3: CASRERLAGGTDTQYF
J: TRBJ2-3; V: TRBV10-3; CDR3: CAITQGAGVTDTQYF
J: TRBJ2-6; V: TRBV9; CDR3: CASSGFPAGHSGANVLTF
J: TRBJ2-1; V: TRBV9; CDR3: CASTRGGAPYNEQFF
J: TRBJ1-5; V: TRBV4-2; CDR3: CASSHYSNQPQHF
J: TRBJ1-1; V: TRBV5-4; CDR3: CASSPADSPNTEAFF